Each of the 13 T cell receptor beta chains below was sequenced from the same sample in a study of T cells in women clearing cervical HPV infection listed by TCRdb under 2018. Library preparation employed the immunoSEQ multiplex PCR assay. TCRdb mirrors the immuneACCESS table, restricted to in-frame sequences. Some clones are absent from its copies; in checked studies, under half trace to an unresolved V gene, and the reason for the others is unknown. The table of this sample itemizes about 20,000 clones. About 6.3% of the sample is held by the ten biggest clonotypes. Material for sequencing was blood buffy coat. Receptors originate from a woman aged 18 to 75 with a cervical HPV16 infection that either progressed to CIN3+ or cleared (not recorded which).

A word on this clone: Sequencing ends 3 residues short of the CDR3 end; the germline J gene provides the rest. The chain combines TRBV20-1 with TRBJ2-1, with 9 nucleotides matching TRBD2. The V segment lost 4 bases and the J segment 8 bases; nucleotides outside the gene matches: 12. The CDR3 totals 15 residues. The germline V gene encodes CDR1 DFQATT and CDR2 SNEGSKA (reference sequence). CDR3 DNA, as far as it was read: TGCAGTGCTAAAAGATTAGCGGGAGTCACGGATGAG. Translating gives CSAKRLAGVTDE. The complete CDR3 reads CSAKRLAGVTDEQFF.

Details on this clone: The CDR3 end falls 3 residues outside the read, so it is completed with the germline J gene. This chain connects TRBV14 to TRBJ1-1, with D possibly TRBD1 on 5 matching bases. Trimming cost V 1 base and J 7 bases, with 16 bases left between them. The germline CDR1 and CDR2 sequences are SGHDN and FVKESK. This CDR3 is built from 15 residues. The covered CDR3 bases are TGTGCCAGCAGCCAAGTTATGGGGGGGGTTGGTGAA. This gives the protein CASSQVMGGVGE. The CDR3 in its entirety is CASSQVMGGVGEAFF.

As to this clone: The read comes to an end 3 residues before the CDR3 does, leaving the germline J gene to fill in the end. The chain has TRBV10-3 and TRBJ1-5, with D perhaps matching TRBD1 (5 bases). The germline V gene has CDR1 ENHRY and CDR2 SYGVKD. Trimming shortened V by 4 bases and J by 4 bases, and 11 bases separated the two germline ends. The CDR3 runs 14 residues. The CDR3 protein is CAISAGLENQPQHF. The covered CDR3 bases are TGTGCCATCAGTGCGGGACTGGAAAATCAGCCC.

A remark on this clone: The read finishes 3 residues shy of the CDR3 end, and the germline J gene is used to complete it. The J gene is TRBJ2-1, the V gene TRBV7-3; TRBD1 matches at 7 bases. CDR3 length equals 13 residues. Germline V gene sequence: CDR1 SGHTA, CDR2 FQGTGA. Germline trimming cut 6 bases from V and 8 bases from J; bases unmatched to any gene: 7. CDR3 amino acids: CASSTERGHEQFF. The covered CDR3 bases are TGTGCCAGCAGTACCGAAAGGGGGCATGAG.

To note about this clone: The CDR3 is cut off 3 residues early in the read; its end comes from the germline J gene. This sample also contains other DNA sequences that code for the same CDR3. The chain recombines TRBV7-2 with TRBJ1-3; D may be TRBD1 (6 bases). This CDR3 spans 14 amino acids. Germline CDR1 SGHTA, CDR2 FQGNSA. The V gene lost 7 bases and the J gene lost 6 bases, with 16 bases spanning the gap. The sequenced part of the CDR3 DNA is TGTGCCAGCACGTTCTGGACAGCCGAAAACACC. Its translation: CASTFWTAENT. The whole CDR3 protein is CASTFWTAENTIYF.

As for this clone: The missing CDR3 end, 3 residues past where the read stops, is filled in from the germline J gene. The chain uses TRBV7-8 and TRBJ2-5; 10 bases agree with TRBD1. The CDR3 spans 16 residues. V shed 3 bases, J shed 5 bases, and the junction held 9 bases outside the gene matches. The germline V gene encodes CDR1 SGHVS and CDR2 FQNEAQ. The CDR3 protein is CASSFSTGQGSETQYF. Incomplete CDR3 DNA: TGTGCCAGCAGCTTCAGCACGGGACAGGGGTCGGAGACC.

Of note for this clone: The read ends 3 residues before the CDR3 terminus; that terminus is restored from the germline J gene. The chain couples TRBV6-2 or TRBV6-3 to TRBJ1-5, with TRBD1 matching 7 bases. V dropped 6 bases and J dropped 7; count of bases not matched to a gene: 9. Germline assignment: CDR1 MNHEY and CDR2 SVGEGT. The CDR3 totals 14 residues. CDR3: CASSLTGDGQPQHF. Partial CDR3 DNA: TGTGCCAGCAGCCTCACAGGGGATGGACAGCCC.

About this clone itself: Read coverage stops 3 residues before the CDR3 terminus; the germline J gene supplies the remainder. V and J are TRBV11-2 and TRBJ1-2; D might be TRBD1 (5 bases). This CDR3 has 15 amino acids. The germline V and J ends were trimmed by 5 bases and 3 bases, with 16 bases remaining between them. Germline CDR1 is SGHAT and CDR2 is FQNNGV. The sequenced part of the CDR3 DNA is TGTGCCAGCAGCCCCGGGCGGGGGTTTGACTATGGC. This sequence encodes CASSPGRGFDYG. The full-length CDR3 reads as CASSPGRGFDYGYTF.

For this clone: The CDR3 end is not reached by the read, which stops 3 residues before it; the germline J gene fills it in. This chain joins TRBV20-1 and TRBJ2-2; 11 bases match TRBD2. The germline CDR1 and CDR2 sequences are DFQATT and SNEGSKA (reference sequence). V lost 5 bases to trimming and J lost 4 bases; unmatched junction nucleotides: 12. This CDR3 comprises 17 residues. Here the CDR3 reads CSAVSLGTSGVTGELFF. The part of the CDR3 DNA that was read is TGCAGTGCTGTATCTTTGGGGACTAGCGGAGTCACCGGGGAG.

A remark on this clone: Read sequence stops 3 residues before the CDR3 end, and the germline J gene provides the missing end. The chain employs TRBV29-1 and TRBJ1-2, with TRBD1 identical over 7 bases. Trimming removed 7 bases from V and 1 base from J; junction bases left unmatched: 6. The germline V gene encodes CDR1 SQVTM and CDR2 ANQGSEA. The CDR3 spans 13 residues. CDR3 protein: CSAYDRDNYGYTF. Partial CDR3 DNA: TGCAGCGCCTACGACAGGGATAACTATGGC.

Notes on this clone: Read coverage stops 3 residues before the CDR3 terminus; the germline J gene supplies the remainder. The chain carries TRBV6-2 or TRBV6-3 and TRBJ1-2; 8 bases align to TRBD1. The CDR3 runs to 17 residues. From germline, CDR1 is MNHEY and CDR2 SVGEGT. V lost 4 bases to trimming and J lost 3 bases; unmatched junction nucleotides: 13. The DNA read from the CDR3 is TGTGCCAGCAGTTTCCGTCCTCAGGGGGCGCGGGACTATGGC. Translating gives CASSFRPQGARDYG. The whole CDR3 protein reads CASSFRPQGARDYGYTF.

Notes on this clone: The read terminates 3 residues ahead of where the CDR3 ends, so the germline J gene completes it. The chain joins TRBV7-9 to TRBJ1-2; D is unresolved. The CDR3 spans 12 residues. Germline loops: CDR1 SEHNR, CDR2 FQNEAQ (reference sequence). The CDR3: CASSFGSYDYTF. The sequenced part of the CDR3 DNA is TGTGCCAGCAGCTTCGGGTCCTACGAC.

Note on this clone: Read coverage stops 3 residues before the CDR3 terminus; the germline J gene supplies the remainder. V and J are TRBV10-3 and TRBJ2-7, with 12 bases fitting TRBD2. With 7 bases clipped from V and 5 bases from J, the junction kept 9 bases outside the gene matches. The length of the CDR3 is 15 residues. Germline V gives CDR1 ENHRY, CDR2 SYGVKD. This CDR3 reads CAITLAGGPGDEQYF. The sequenced CDR3 bases are TGTGCCATCACGCTAGCGGGAGGGCCTGGAGACGAG.